This TCR beta chain was sequenced in a study of technical replicates of blood from a few donors (dated by TCRdb to the late 2010s). Comments on this clone: Its binding antigen is unknown. No clone much larger than this one lies a single base away; base qualities are absent.

Trimmed from V: 0 bases; trimmed from J: 0 bases; junction bases lacking a gene match: 4. The CDR3 has 16 amino acids, counting the end cysteine and phenylalanine. The retained sequence is limited to the CDR3, 48 bases, with the frame set at the first base. The germline V gene (reference sequence) gives CDR1 as SGHNT and CDR2 as YYREEE. Library method: the immunoSEQ multiplex PCR assay. This is the immuneACCESS table as TCRdb keeps it, with only in-frame sequences that have V and J called. A part of the clones is gone; compared with another copy, unresolved V genes explain less than half, and the rest is unexplained. In all, the sample holds 65,000 to 90,000 clones, and around nine tenths of those were seen once. The top ten clones comprise 0.25% of the sample.

The chain couples TRBV5-4 to TRBJ2-7; 9 junctional bases match TRBD2. The TCR originated in a human donor in good health. Sequences were obtained from T cells isolated from PBMCs. The CDR3 protein sequence reads: CASSLALAGYSYEQYF. The DNA is TGTGCCAGCAGCTTGGCCCTAGCGGGGTACTCCTACGAGCAGTACTTC.